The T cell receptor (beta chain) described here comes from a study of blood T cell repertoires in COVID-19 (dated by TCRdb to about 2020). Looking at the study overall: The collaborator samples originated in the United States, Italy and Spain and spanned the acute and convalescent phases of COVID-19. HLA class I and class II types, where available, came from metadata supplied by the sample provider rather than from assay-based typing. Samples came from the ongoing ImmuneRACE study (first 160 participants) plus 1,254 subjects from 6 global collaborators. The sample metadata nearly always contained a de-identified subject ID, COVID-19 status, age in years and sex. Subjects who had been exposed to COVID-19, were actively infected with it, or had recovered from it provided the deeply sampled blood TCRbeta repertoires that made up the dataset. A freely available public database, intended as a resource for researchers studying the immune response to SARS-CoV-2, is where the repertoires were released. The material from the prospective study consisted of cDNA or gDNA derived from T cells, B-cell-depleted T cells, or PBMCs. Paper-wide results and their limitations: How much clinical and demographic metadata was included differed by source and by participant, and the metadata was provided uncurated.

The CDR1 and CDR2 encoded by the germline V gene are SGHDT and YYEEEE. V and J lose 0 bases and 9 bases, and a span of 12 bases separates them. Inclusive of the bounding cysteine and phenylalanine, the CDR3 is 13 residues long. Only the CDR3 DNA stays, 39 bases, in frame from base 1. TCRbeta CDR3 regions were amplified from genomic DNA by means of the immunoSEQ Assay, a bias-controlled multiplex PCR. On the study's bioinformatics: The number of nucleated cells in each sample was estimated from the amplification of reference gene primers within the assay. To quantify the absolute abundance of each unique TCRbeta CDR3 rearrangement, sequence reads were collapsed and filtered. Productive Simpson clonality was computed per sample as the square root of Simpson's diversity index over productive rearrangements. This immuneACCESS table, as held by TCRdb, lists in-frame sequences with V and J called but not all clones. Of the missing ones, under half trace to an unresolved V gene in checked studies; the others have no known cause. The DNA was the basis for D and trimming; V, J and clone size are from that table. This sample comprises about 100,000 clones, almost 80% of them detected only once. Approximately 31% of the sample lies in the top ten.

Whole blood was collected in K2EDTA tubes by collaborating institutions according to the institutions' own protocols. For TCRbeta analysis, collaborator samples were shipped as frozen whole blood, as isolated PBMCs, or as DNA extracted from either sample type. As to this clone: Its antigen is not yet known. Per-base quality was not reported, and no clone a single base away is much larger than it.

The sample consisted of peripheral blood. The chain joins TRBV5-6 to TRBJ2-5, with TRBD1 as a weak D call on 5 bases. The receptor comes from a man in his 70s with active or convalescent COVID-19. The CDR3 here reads CASSLDRPRSQYF. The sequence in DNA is TGTGCCAGCAGCTTGGACAGGCCTAGGTCCCAGTACTTC. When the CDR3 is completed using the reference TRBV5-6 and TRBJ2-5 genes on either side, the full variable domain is DAGVTQSPTHLIKTRGQQVTLRCSPKSGHDTVSWYQQALGQGPQFIFQYYEEEERQRGNFPDRFSGHQFPNYSSELNVNALLLGDSALYLCASSLDRPRSQYFGPGTRLLVL.